This T cell receptor (beta chain) was observed in a study of CD8+ T cells in alopecia areata. The CDR3 totals 12 residues. V was clipped by 3 bases and J by 2 bases, with 6 bases between them. Germline-derived CDR1 and CDR2 are SGHRS and YFSETQ. RNA, once extracted, was reverse transcribed into cDNA for use as the sequencing template. Produced via immunoSEQ multiplex PCR; TCRdb's table is partial and in-frame only. Among 100,000 to 150,000 clones listed, less than 70% were seen once. This sequence originates from a human donor in good health. The sequenced sample was CD4+ T cells sorted from blood. This sequence joins TRBV5-1 and TRBJ2-7, with no clear D. The CDR3 sequence: CASSSAPYEQYF. In DNA, the CDR3 is TGCGCCAGCAGCTCGGCCCCCTACGAGCAGTACTTC.